These 17 T cell receptor beta chains share one sample of origin, sequenced in a study of post-analysis software for immune sequencing data. General study results and limits: Comparison of patients with controls showed five TRBV segments more frequent in patients, TRBV5-6, TRBV5-1 and TRBV20-1 among them.

TCR beta libraries were prepared from cDNA with unique molecular identifiers. TCRdb fed the PCR reads into MiXCR, producing one record per CDR3 protein. The sample consists of over 700,000 distinct CDR3 sequences, roughly 30% of them appearing once. For these TCRs, the target antigens are not known. Sequencing was performed on blood. These receptors were collected from a girl between 10 and 17 years old with multiple sclerosis.

In this sample, this clonotype turned up a few times. The chain carries TRBV28 and TRBJ1-2; no reliable D call. Trimming left V 3 bases short and J 5 bases short, with 19 bases between. The CDR3 consists of 16 residues. The V gene's germline CDR1 is MDHEN and CDR2 SYDVKM. The CDR3 is CASSFRTPGLAYGYTF. The CDR3 DNA follows: TGTGCCAGCAGTTTCCGGACGCCAGGCTTGGCGTATGGCTACACCTTC.

The chain links TRBV29-1 to TRBJ1-1; D is unresolved. The CDR3 extends over 11 amino acids. CDR1 is SQVTM and CDR2 is ANQGSEA in the germline V gene. Trimming left V 5 bases short and J 3 bases short, with 7 bases between. The CDR3 DNA follows: TGCAGCGTTACCAGCCACACTGAAGCTTTCTTT. It encodes CSVTSHTEAFF. The full variable domain, in which reference TRBV29-1 and TRBJ1-1 provide the parts outside the CDR3, is SAVISQKPSRDICQRGTSLTIQCQVDSQVTMMFWYRQQPGQSLTLIATANQGSEATYESGFVIDKFPISRPNLTFSTLTVSNMSPEDSSIYLCSVTSHTEAFFGQGTRLTVV.

The chain joins TRBV19 to TRBJ2-1, with D maybe TRBD2 (6 bases). The CDR3 loop spans 16 amino acids. Trimming stripped 6 bases from V and 5 bases from J, with 20 bases between. Germline V gene sequence: CDR1 LNHDA, CDR2 SQIVND (reference sequence). CDR3 in amino acids: CASRRAGWVADNEQFF. Written as DNA, the CDR3 is TGTGCCAGTAGGAGGGCTGGTTGGGTAGCGGACAATGAGCAGTTCTTC.

This clonotype was seen a handful of times. The chain combines TRBV6-1 with TRBJ2-7, with TRBD2 as a possible D gene (6 bases). Per the germline V gene, CDR1 is MNHNS and CDR2 is SASEGT. V lost 1 base and J 11 bases, leaving 15 bases between the germline ends. The CDR3 has 13 amino acids. The DNA of the CDR3 is TGTGCCAGCAGTGAAGTGATTGGGACTGGGGAGTACTTC. Translated: CASSEVIGTGEYF.

This clonotype appeared a few times. The rearrangement links TRBV7-9 to TRBJ1-1, with TRBD1 matching over 10 bases. The CDR3 is 17 residues long. Germline lookup yields CDR1 SEHNR and CDR2 FQNEAQ (reference sequence). V trimming: 2 bases; J trimming: 1 base; junction bases outside the gene matches: 7. The CDR3 protein is CASSLFLGTGANTEAFF. CDR3 bases: TGTGCCAGCAGCTTATTTCTGGGGACAGGGGCGAACACTGAAGCTTTCTTT.

The chain carries TRBV6-5 and TRBJ1-1; 7 nucleotides agree with TRBD1. The CDR3 extends over 13 amino acids. V lost 2 bases and J lost 8; bases outside the gene matches: 5. Germline V gene data show CDR1 as MNHEY and CDR2 as SVGAGI. CDR3 sequence reads: CASSYLRDSEAFF. The DNA of the CDR3 is TGTGCCAGCAGTTACCTCCGGGACAGCGAAGCTTTCTTT.

Regarding this clonotype: A much larger clone lies one base from this, so it may be a read error. The chain uses TRBV29-1 and TRBJ2-1; 16 bases line up with TRBD2. CDR1 and CDR2 from the germline V gene are SQVTM and ANQGSEA. J lost 8 bases, V lost 4 bases, and 5 bases had no gene match. CDR3 length: 15 amino acids. The CDR3 reads CSVAGTSGRADEQFF. The CDR3 DNA is TGCAGCGTTGCAGGGACTAGCGGGAGGGCAGATGAGCAGTTCTTC.

The J gene is TRBJ2-1, the V gene TRBV20-1; the D gene is possibly TRBD2 (6 bases). CDR1 and CDR2 from the germline V gene are DFQATT and SNEGSKA (reference sequence). The V end was cut by 3 bases, the J end by 0 bases, with 12 bases between. The CDR3 is 15 residues long. Written as DNA, the CDR3 is TGCAGTGCTAGGGGGGACGGGAGCTCCTACAATGAGCAGTTCTTC. This codes for CSARGDGSSYNEQFF.

This clonotype was detected a few times. This chain joins TRBV3-1 and TRBJ2-1; 7 nucleotides agree with TRBD2. V dropped 4 bases and J dropped 6; count of bases not matched to a gene: 15. The CDR3 consists of 17 residues. Germline values: CDR1 LGHDT, CDR2 YNNKEL (reference sequence). Here the CDR3 reads CASSLAEREWDFNEQFF. CDR3 nucleotides: TGTGCCAGCAGCCTGGCGGAGCGGGAATGGGACTTCAATGAGCAGTTCTTC.

The chain couples TRBV20-1 to TRBJ2-1; TRBD2 aligns across 7 bases. There are 15 residues in the CDR3. Trimming removed 5 bases from V and 4 bases from J; junction bases left unmatched: 11. The V gene's germline CDR1 is DFQATT and CDR2 SNEGSKA (reference sequence). The CDR3 loop reads CSASSASGLYNEQFF. The CDR3, as DNA: TGCAGTGCTTCGTCGGCTAGCGGACTGTACAATGAGCAGTTCTTC.

This clonotype showed up just a few times. The chain joins TRBV6-2 or TRBV6-3 to TRBJ2-7; D may be TRBD1 or TRBD2 (5 bases each). The V gene lost 6 bases and the J gene lost 3 bases, with 18 bases spanning the gap. The germline V gene encodes CDR1 MNHEY and CDR2 SVGEGT. The CDR3 runs to 15 residues. The CDR3 loop is CASSRPRGLRYEQYF. The CDR3 coding sequence is TGTGCCAGCAGCCGACCCCGGGGCCTGCGCTACGAGCAGTACTTC.

Concerning this clonotype: A read error may explain this, as a much larger clone is one base away. The chain joins TRBV20-1 to TRBJ2-1; D is perhaps TRBD1 or TRBD2 (6 bases each). Germline V gene data show CDR1 as DFQATT and CDR2 as SNEGSKA (reference sequence). Between the trimmed V and J ends, which lost 5 bases and 0 bases, there was a span of 23 bases. CDR3 length: 18 residues. CDR3 DNA: TGCAGTGCTTCACTGGGGGGCAGGCCGACGAGCTCCTACAATGAGCAGTTCTTC. Protein product: CSASLGGRPTSSYNEQFF.

The chain has TRBV28 and TRBJ2-1, with D unresolved. The germline V gene has CDR1 MDHEN and CDR2 SYDVKM. The CDR3 runs to 13 residues. V shed 7 bases and J shed 5 bases, with 12 bases lying between them. Here the CDR3 reads CASTPVGDNEQFF. As DNA, the CDR3 is TGTGCCAGCACCCCGGTAGGCGACAATGAGCAGTTCTTC.

This clonotype was recorded a few times. This chain connects TRBV5-1 to TRBJ2-7; 10 bases agree with TRBD1. V was pared by 5 bases and J by 3 bases, with 14 bases of the junction left unmatched. Germline values: CDR1 SGHRS, CDR2 YFSETQ. The length of the CDR3 is 17 residues. The CDR3 loop reads CASSYDRGPVSYYEQYF. The CDR3 DNA follows: TGCGCCAGCAGTTACGACAGGGGGCCGGTCTCCTACTACGAGCAGTACTTC.

The genes are TRBV12-3 or TRBV12-4 and TRBJ1-2; D might be TRBD1 (5 bases). V was trimmed by 3 bases and J by 8 bases, leaving 13 bases between them. The length of the CDR3 is 13 residues. CDR3: CASSLSREGGYTF. For the CDR3, the DNA is TGTGCCAGCAGTTTGAGTCGTGAGGGGGGCTACACCTTC.

The rearrangement uses TRBV20-1 and TRBJ2-1, with D uncertain. The CDR3 contains 12 residues. Germline lookup yields CDR1 DFQATT and CDR2 SNEGSKA (reference sequence). V lost 3 bases and J 12 bases, leaving 15 bases between the germline ends. CDR3 protein: CSASLGESGQFF. The CDR3 bases are TGCAGTGCTAGCCTCGGCGAAAGTGGGCAGTTCTTC.

V and J are TRBV20-1 and TRBJ2-6, with 9 bases aligning to TRBD2. J lost 2 bases, V lost 5 bases, and 4 bases had no gene match. Germline lookup yields CDR1 DFQATT and CDR2 SNEGSKA (reference sequence). The CDR3 totals 15 residues. In nucleotides, the CDR3 is TGCAGTGCTCTCGCGGGGGGGGCTGGGGCCAACGTCCTGACTTTC. Its protein is CSALAGGAGANVLTF.